A few counts support the clone carrying this T cell receptor beta chain. Its antigen is undetermined. The record originates from a study of cytomegalovirus exposure and HLA in healthy donors. With 60 Vbeta and 13 Jbeta primers, the PCR was carried out. Sequencing used immunoSEQ multiplex PCR; TCRdb keeps in-frame clones, though not all of them. The table includes 140,000 or so clones, roughly 80% detected once. The study, taken as a whole, reports: Later analysis indicated greater clonal expansion among HLA-associated TCR beta chains than among equally common other chains. In a later analysis, TCR beta V- and J-gene trimming was associated with a missense DCLRE1C variant.

The CDR3 extends over 11 amino acids. Germline V gene data show CDR1 as MNHEY and CDR2 as SVGAGI. Trimming shortened V by 7 bases and J by 4 bases, and 7 bases separated the two germline ends. Material for sequencing was PBMCs. The sequence came from a female donor in good health and CMV-seronegative. This chain connects TRBV6-5 to TRBJ1-1; D gene unclear. CDR3 region: CASNAGTEAFF. The DNA for the CDR3 is TGTGCCAGCAATGCGGGCACTGAAGCTTTCTTT.